Listed below are T cell receptor beta chains from one sample, sequenced in a study of T cells after yellow fever vaccination. TCRdb reprocessed the 5' RACE reads with MiXCR, giving one entry per CDR3 protein. The table shows about 300,000 distinct CDR3 sequences, with 6.8% occurring only once. The input for sequencing was PBMCs, taken more than 35 days after the first yellow fever vaccination. All receptors derive from a man younger than 35 who received the YFV17D yellow fever vaccine. Both conserved end residues are trimmed from each CDR3. The D gene is left open where the match is weak.

-	TRBV12-3/TRBV12-4	8	TRBJ2-3	ATGVDTQY
-	TRBV12-3/TRBV12-4	12	TRBJ2-5	ASSPRSLSETQY
-	TRBV7-9	12	TRBJ1-1	ASRPTGLGTEAF
-	TRBV5-1	13	TRBJ1-1	ASTRDGGGITEAF
-	TRBV6-5	16	TRBJ2-5	ASSSSTSGGVKQETQY
-	TRBV5-6	13	TRBJ1-1	ASSSRGGRSTEAF
-	TRBV10-3	11	TRBJ1-6	AISELGSSPLH
TRBD2	TRBV7-8	15	TRBJ2-5	ASSVLHGTSEEWGQY
-	TRBV12-3/TRBV12-4	11	TRBJ1-6	ASSLNLDSPLH
TRBD2	TRBV7-9	14	TRBJ2-5	ASSLSSGGPWETQY